The 32 T cell receptor beta chains reported below all come from one sample, sequenced in a study of Graves' ophthalmopathy and Graves' hyperthyroidism. Transcripts of RNA were the source for amplifying TCR beta CDR3 regions. The library came from an HTBI-primed first-round RT-PCR and a second-round multiplex PCR. TCRdb processed the multiplex PCR reads anew with MiXCR; each CDR3 protein has one entry. The table lists over a million distinct CDR3 sequences, 35% to 40% of them singletons, with 11% in the top ten. Sequenced material: peripheral blood or thyroid tissue (not recorded which). These receptors came from an adult man with Graves' hyperthyroidism.

Notes on this clonotype: It may be a read error: a sequence one base away is much more abundant. The V and J genes are TRBV6-6 and TRBJ1-2; D is possibly TRBD1 (6 bases). The CDR3 runs to 14 residues. Germline values: CDR1 MNHNY, CDR2 SVGAGI (reference sequence). This CDR3 is CAGSYSGQSYGYTF. The CDR3 DNA follows: TGTGCCGGCAGTTACTCTGGACAGTCCTATGGCTACACCTTC.

Only a few counts were recorded for this clonotype. The rearrangement uses TRBV6-1 and TRBJ1-5; 10 bases match TRBD1. Germline CDR1 reads MNHNS; CDR2 reads SASEGT. Trimming took 6 bases from V and 4 from J; bases not matched to a gene: 6. The CDR3 is made up of 15 amino acids. The CDR3 bases are TGTGCCAGCAGAAGACAGGGGGCCAGGAATCAGCCCCAGCATTTT. It specifies CASRRQGARNQPQHF.

This clonotype was seen at least ten times. This CDR3 reads CASSGTSEGETQYF. For the CDR3, the DNA is TGTGCCAGCAGCGGGACTAGCGAGGGAGAGACCCAGTACTTC. V gene TRBV5-6 combines with J gene TRBJ2-5, with 10 bases matching TRBD2. This CDR3 region has 14 residues. The germline CDR1 and CDR2 sequences are SGHDT and YYEEEE. V shed 4 bases, J shed 4 bases, and the junction held 4 bases outside the gene matches.

This sequence joins TRBV24-1 and TRBJ1-1; D unresolved. The V gene's germline CDR1 is KGHDR and CDR2 SFDVKD. This CDR3 comprises 11 residues. The ends were cut back, 3 bases at V and 10 bases at J, with 8 bases in the middle. CDR3 loop: CATSDPTGAFF. As DNA, the CDR3 is TGTGCCACCAGTGATCCAACGGGAGCTTTCTTT.

The table lists this clonotype with many counts. The V call is TRBV12-3 or TRBV12-4, the J call TRBJ2-7, with 8 nucleotides matching TRBD1. The V segment lost 5 bases and the J segment 4 bases; nucleotides outside the gene matches: 7. The CDR3 covers 14 residues. The CDR3 coding sequence is TGTGCCAGCAGTCCTCGGACAGGGTTTTACGAGCAGTACTTC. Translation: CASSPRTGFYEQYF.

This clonotype has at least ten counts. The chain carries TRBV20-1 and TRBJ1-1; D is possibly TRBD1 (5 bases). The CDR3 runs to 12 residues. From germline, CDR1 is DFQATT and CDR2 SNEGSKA (reference sequence). V dropped 4 bases and J dropped 2 bases, with 8 bases sitting between them. The chain's CDR3 is CSATRTNTEAFF. The DNA for the CDR3 is TGCAGTGCTACTCGGACAAACACTGAAGCTTTCTTT.

This clonotype was observed a few times. V and J are TRBV29-1 and TRBJ2-5, with TRBD1 matching over 9 bases. The trim removed 8 bases at V and 4 bases at J, leaving 8 bases unmatched. Per the germline V gene, CDR1 is SQVTM and CDR2 is ANQGSEA. The CDR3 spans 13 residues. The CDR3 protein is CSPTGGLRETQYF. For the CDR3, the DNA is TGCAGCCCCACAGGGGGCCTACGAGAGACCCAGTACTTC.

The V and J genes are TRBV28 and TRBJ1-5; 7 positions agree with TRBD1. The CDR3 covers 14 residues. Germline CDR1 is MDHEN and CDR2 is SYDVKM. With V trimmed by 6 bases and J by 9 bases, 11 bases remained unmatched. The CDR3 is CASRKGQVAGPQHF. Written as DNA, the CDR3 is TGTGCCAGCAGGAAAGGACAGGTCGCGGGGCCCCAGCATTTT.

This clonotype was seen at least ten times. This chain uses TRBV11-2 with TRBJ1-5, with TRBD1 identical over 8 bases. Germline V lookup: CDR1 SGHAT, CDR2 FQNNGV. With V trimmed by 4 bases and J by 4 bases, 9 bases remained unmatched. CDR3 length: 16 amino acids. The CDR3 protein is CASSSVSGGRNQPQHF. The CDR3 DNA follows: TGTGCCAGCAGCTCGGTCTCAGGGGGCCGAAATCAGCCCCAGCATTTT.

V and J are TRBV6-1 and TRBJ2-3; D may be TRBD2 (5 bases). The germline V gene has CDR1 MNHNS and CDR2 SASEGT. The CDR3 contains 15 residues. Trimming took off 7 bases at V and 3 bases at J, with 17 bases between the two ends. The CDR3 here is CASTVLGGTTDTQYF. In DNA form, the CDR3 reads TGTGCCAGCACCGTACTAGGAGGCACTACAGATACGCAGTATTTT.

This clonotype was counted ten times or more. The chain recombines TRBV7-9 with TRBJ2-6; D may correspond to TRBD1 or TRBD2 (5 bases each). Trimming removed 0 bases from V and 0 bases from J, with 9 bases in between. The CDR3 is made up of 17 amino acids. CDR1 and CDR2 from the germline V gene are SEHNR and FQNEAQ (reference sequence). The CDR3 reads CASSLAGAVSGANVLTF. The CDR3 DNA reads TGTGCCAGCAGCTTAGCCGGGGCGGTCTCTGGGGCCAACGTCCTGACTTTC.

The sample holds a few counts of this clonotype. The gene calls are TRBV27 and TRBJ1-4; unclear D gene. The CDR3 runs to 14 residues. CDR1 and CDR2 (germline): MNHEY, SMNVEV (reference sequence). V was shortened by 5 bases and J by 0 bases, with 7 bases between the two germline ends. The CDR3 protein is CASSLMATNEKLFF. The DNA of the CDR3 is TGTGCCAGCAGTCTTATGGCAACTAATGAAAAACTGTTTTTT.

V and J are TRBV29-1 and TRBJ1-2; D is unresolved. Looked up from germline, CDR1 is SQVTM and CDR2 is ANQGSEA. The CDR3 contains 11 residues. Trimming took 0 bases from V and 8 from J, leaving 7 bases between them. The CDR3 region has the DNA TGCAGCGTTGAAGAGAGAGTGGGCTACACCTTC. This encodes CSVEERVGYTF. Based on the CDR3 plus reference TRBV29-1 and TRBJ1-2, the full variable domain is SAVISQKPSRDICQRGTSLTIQCQVDSQVTMMFWYRQQPGQSLTLIATANQGSEATYESGFVIDKFPISRPNLTFSTLTVSNMSPEDSSIYLCSVEERVGYTFGSGTRLTVV.

This clonotype appeared a single time. Here the CDR3 omits its conserved ending phenylalanine or tryptophan, so a read error is the likely source. J is TRBJ1-1 and V is TRBV20-1; possibly TRBD1 for D (5 bases). V shed 2 bases and J shed 8 bases, with 21 bases lying between them. Germline loops: CDR1 DFQATT, CDR2 SNEGSKA (reference sequence). The CDR3 has 15 amino acids. CDR3 sequence reads: CSARQGSGGGTEAFV. As DNA, the CDR3 is TGCAGTGCTAGACAGGGATCGGGGGGTGGTACCGAAGCTTTCGTT.

This clonotype was counted a single time. Here the CDR3 DNA reads TGTGCCAGCAGCTTAGGGGCGAAAGGAGTAGGGGAGCTGTTTTTT. Translated, it gives CASSLGAKGVGELFF. This rearrangement joins TRBV11-2 to TRBJ2-2; D call uncertain. Per the germline V gene, CDR1 is SGHAT and CDR2 is FQNNGV. Trimming removed 1 base from V and 8 bases from J, with 14 bases in between. The CDR3 covers 15 residues.

This clonotype was detected a few times. V gene TRBV19 combines with J gene TRBJ2-7, with 14 bases lining up with TRBD2. Trimming took 4 bases from V and 0 from J; bases not matched to a gene: 5. The CDR3 totals 17 residues. Germline assignment: CDR1 LNHDA and CDR2 SQIVND (reference sequence). The CDR3 here is CASSTGTSGSASYEQYF. DNA of the CDR3: TGTGCCAGTAGTACAGGGACTAGCGGGAGTGCCTCCTACGAGCAGTACTTC.

The CDR3 loop is CASSYPSSTVRSYSGANVLTF. Written as DNA, the CDR3 is TGTGCCAGCAGTTACCCATCCTCGACCGTCCGCTCCTACTCTGGGGCCAACGTCCTGACTTTC. This rearrangement joins TRBV7-2 to TRBJ2-6; D unclear. Trimming pared 6 bases from V and 0 bases from J, leaving 27 bases between. CDR3 length equals 21 residues. Germline lookup yields CDR1 SGHTA and CDR2 FQGNSA.

This clonotype has only a few counts. The CDR3 coding sequence is TGTGCCAGCAGCCACCCCTCACACCTGTCGGTTGGGGCCAACGTCCTGACTTTC. It yields the protein CASSHPSHLSVGANVLTF. V is TRBV9 and J is TRBJ2-6; unclear D gene. V was cut by 4 bases and J by 3 bases, with 20 bases left in between. Germline lookup yields CDR1 SGDLS and CDR2 YYNGEE. The CDR3 is 18 residues long.

This clonotype was counted at least ten times. This chain links TRBV6-1 with TRBJ1-1, with D maybe TRBD1 (5 bases). Germline lookup yields CDR1 MNHNS and CDR2 SASEGT. The V and J ends lost 3 bases and 5 bases respectively, with 7 bases between them. The length of the CDR3 is 12 residues. CDR3 loop: CASSEGPTEAFF. CDR3 nucleotides: TGTGCCAGCAGTGAGGGACCTACTGAAGCTTTCTTT.

The sample holds many counts of this clonotype. This sequence joins TRBV5-6 and TRBJ2-5, with 8 bases aligning to TRBD2. The CDR3 is made up of 16 amino acids. Germline V gene lookup returns CDR1 SGHDT and CDR2 YYEEEE. J lost 5 bases, V lost 1 base, and 10 bases had no gene match. The DNA for the CDR3 is TGTGCCAGCAGCTTGACGTACGGGAGGGCCATGGAGACCCAGTACTTC. Amino acid sequence: CASSLTYGRAMETQYF.

Concerning this clonotype itself: A clone one base away is much larger, so this may be a read error. This rearrangement joins TRBV25-1 to TRBJ1-6, with TRBD1 identical over 7 bases. The V gene end was trimmed by 2 bases and the J gene end by 9 bases; junction bases not matched to a gene: 10. The CDR3 has 16 amino acids. Germline CDR1 MGHDK, CDR2 SYGVNS. The chain's CDR3 is CASSEASGTAGSPLHF. In DNA form, the CDR3 reads TGTGCCAGCAGTGAAGCTTCGGGGACAGCAGGTTCACCCCTCCACTTT.

The chain joins TRBV20-1 to TRBJ2-7; TRBD1 matches at 9 bases. The J segment lost 7 bases and the V segment lost 5 bases, leaving 15 bases of the junction unmatched. Germline V gene lookup returns CDR1 DFQATT and CDR2 SNEGSKA (reference sequence). This CDR3 has 15 residues. The CDR3 DNA is TGCAGTGCTGCCCCCGGGACAGGGACTCAGGGGGAGCAGTACTTC. It translates to CSAAPGTGTQGEQYF.

V and J are TRBV4-1 and TRBJ1-6, with D unclear. This CDR3 comprises 16 residues. Germline assignment: CDR1 MGHRA and CDR2 YSYEKL. Trimming left V 6 bases short and J 7 bases short, with 19 bases between. CDR3 in amino acids: CASREEIQNPNSPLHF. CDR3 bases: TGCGCCAGCAGAGAAGAGATACAAAACCCAAATTCACCCCTCCACTTT.

Remarks on this clonotype: This is likely a read error, given that the CDR3 carries no conserved phenylalanine or tryptophan at its end. It is unclear where the CDR3 begins or ends on the DNA, so no DNA is shown, and the CDR3 is as TCRdb lists it. The chain couples TRBV29-1 to TRBJ1-4. A total of 9 residues make up the CDR3, ends included. Germline V lookup: CDR1 SQVTM, CDR2 ANQGSEA. This CDR3 reads CSVEVGTTY.

V and J are TRBV6-5 and TRBJ2-7; 8 bases are shared with TRBD2. V trimming: 6 bases; J trimming: 1 base; junction bases outside the gene matches: 11. The CDR3 extends over 16 amino acids. Germline V lookup: CDR1 MNHEY, CDR2 SVGAGI. The CDR3 loop is CASRPVQGLGSYEQYF. CDR3 coding DNA: TGTGCCAGCAGGCCTGTACAGGGACTAGGATCCTACGAGCAGTACTTC.

Comments on this clonotype: One junction end does not reproduce the germline sequence, and a read error may be involved. The chain carries TRBV14 and TRBJ2-7, with D uncertain. From germline, CDR1 is SGHDN and CDR2 FVKESK. The CDR3 loop spans 13 amino acids. CDR3 nucleotides: TGTGCCAGCAGCCGGTCCTCCTCCCACGAGCAGTACTTC. It specifies CASSRSSSHEQYF.

This clonotype was picked up many times. CDR3 coding DNA: TGCAGCGTTGAAGAGGGACAGGCCTACGAGCAGTACTTC. Amino acids: CSVEEGQAYEQYF. V is TRBV29-1 and J is TRBJ2-7; 8 bases are shared with TRBD1. J was trimmed by 2 bases and V by 0 bases; bases with no gene match: 0. The germline gives CDR1 SQVTM, CDR2 ANQGSEA. The CDR3 has 13 amino acids.

The V and J genes are TRBV20-1 and TRBJ1-5; 7 bases align to TRBD1. With V trimmed by 1 base and J by 5 bases, 11 bases remained unmatched. The length of the CDR3 is 16 residues. Germline lookup yields CDR1 DFQATT and CDR2 SNEGSKA (reference sequence). CDR3 DNA sequence: TGCAGTGCTAGAGGGAATAAGGGGGCGGACGATCAGCCCCAGCATTTT. This gives the protein CSARGNKGADDQPQHF.

This clonotype was found many times. J is TRBJ1-1 and V is TRBV7-2; weak D call: TRBD1 (5 bases). Trimming took 2 bases from V and 2 from J, leaving 12 bases between them. There are 15 residues in the CDR3. The germline V gene has CDR1 SGHTA and CDR2 FQGNSA. The CDR3 is CASSLTWDHNTEAFF. The DNA of the CDR3 is TGTGCCAGCAGCTTAACTTGGGACCATAACACTGAAGCTTTCTTT.

In its sample, this clonotype was seen many times. This chain uses TRBV24-1 with TRBJ1-5, with TRBD1 matching over 11 bases. The CDR3 runs to 17 residues. The germline gives CDR1 KGHDR, CDR2 SFDVKD. Losses at the gene ends were 4 bases for V and 0 bases for J; bases not matched to a gene: 4. CDR3 DNA sequence: TGTGCCACCAGTGACCACGGGACAGGGGGTAGCAATCAGCCCCAGCATTTT. This codes for CATSDHGTGGSNQPQHF.

This clonotype was seen ten or more times. CDR3 coding DNA: TGCGCCAGCAGCCAATCACGATCGGACAGGGACGAGCAGTACTTC. It specifies CASSQSRSDRDEQYF. V is TRBV4-3 and J is TRBJ2-7; 8 bases fit TRBD1. The CDR3 has 15 amino acids. Germline V CDR1 and CDR2: LGHNA, YSLEER. V was clipped by 2 bases and J by 5 bases; unmatched bases: 8.

Concerning this clonotype: Possible read error: a much larger clone is one base away. J is TRBJ2-7 and V is TRBV12-3 or TRBV12-4; D gene uncertain. The CDR3 covers 12 residues. The CDR3 is CTSSFFMREQYF. The CDR3 DNA sequence: TGTACCAGCAGTTTCTTTATGAGAGAGCAGTACTTC.